The entry below gives a single T cell receptor (beta chain) sequence along with its context. Per the original data handling: It was from reference gene primer amplification that nucleated cell counts were estimated. The table came from immunoSEQ multiplex PCR; TCRdb's copy has only in-frame clones and leaves some out. That table supplies the V and J calls and clone size; D and trimming were determined from the DNA. The data show 100,000 to 120,000 clones, nearly 90% seen once. Trimming took off 2 bases at V and 3 bases at J, with 8 bases between the two ends. The CDR3 contains 14 residues. Germline V gene lookup returns CDR1 SGHRS and CDR2 YFSETQ. The data originate from a study of blood T cell repertoires in COVID-19.

The specimen was peripheral blood. This clonotype originated in a human donor in a cohort sampled during active COVID-19. The V and J genes are TRBV5-1 and TRBJ1-4; D remains ambiguous. This CDR3 reads CASSLMASNEKLFF. CDR3 sequence (DNA): TGCGCCAGCAGCTTAATGGCCTCTAATGAAAAACTGTTTTTT.